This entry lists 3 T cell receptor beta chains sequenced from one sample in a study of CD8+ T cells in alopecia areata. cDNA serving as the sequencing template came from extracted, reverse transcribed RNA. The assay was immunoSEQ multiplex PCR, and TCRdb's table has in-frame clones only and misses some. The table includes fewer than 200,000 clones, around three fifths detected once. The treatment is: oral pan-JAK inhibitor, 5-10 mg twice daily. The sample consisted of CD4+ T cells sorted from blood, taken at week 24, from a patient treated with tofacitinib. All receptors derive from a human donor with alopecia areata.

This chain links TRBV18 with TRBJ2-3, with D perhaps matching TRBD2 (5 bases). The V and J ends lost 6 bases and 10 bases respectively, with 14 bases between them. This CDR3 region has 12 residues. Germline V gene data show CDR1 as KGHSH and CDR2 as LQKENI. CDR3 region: CASSEALGAQYF. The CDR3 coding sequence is TGTGCCAGCTCCGAGGCCCTCGGGGCGCAGTATTTT.

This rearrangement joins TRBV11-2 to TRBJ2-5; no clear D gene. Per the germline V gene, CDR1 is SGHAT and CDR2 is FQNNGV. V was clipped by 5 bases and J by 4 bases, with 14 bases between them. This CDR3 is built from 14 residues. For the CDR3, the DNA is TGTGCCAGCAGCCCTAGGGTGGCTAGAGAGACCCAGTACTTC. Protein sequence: CASSPRVARETQYF.

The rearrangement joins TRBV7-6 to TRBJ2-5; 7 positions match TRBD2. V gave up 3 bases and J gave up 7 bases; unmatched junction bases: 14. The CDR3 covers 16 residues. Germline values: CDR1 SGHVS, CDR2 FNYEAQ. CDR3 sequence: CASSFNGAGLTGTQYF. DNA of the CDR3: TGTGCCAGCAGCTTCAATGGAGCGGGACTAACGGGGACCCAGTACTTC. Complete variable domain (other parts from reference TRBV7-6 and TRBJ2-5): GAGVSQSPRYKVTKRGQDVALRCDPISGHVSLYWYRQALGQGPEFLTYFNYEAQQDKSGLPNDRFSAERPEGSISTLTIQRTEQRDSAMYRCASSFNGAGLTGTQYFGPGTRLLVL.